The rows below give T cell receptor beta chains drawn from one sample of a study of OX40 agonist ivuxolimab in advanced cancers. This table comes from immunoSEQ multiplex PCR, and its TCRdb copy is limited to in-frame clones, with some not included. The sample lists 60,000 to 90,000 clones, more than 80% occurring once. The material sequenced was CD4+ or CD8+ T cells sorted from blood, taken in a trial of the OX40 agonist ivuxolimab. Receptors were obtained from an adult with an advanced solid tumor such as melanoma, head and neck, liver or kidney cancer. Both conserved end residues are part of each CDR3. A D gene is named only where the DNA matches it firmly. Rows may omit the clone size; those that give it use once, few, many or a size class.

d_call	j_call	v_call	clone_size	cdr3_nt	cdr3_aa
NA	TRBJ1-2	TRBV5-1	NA	TGCGCCAGCAGCTTGGAACGCTCTGGCAGGGAGAGTGGCTATGGCTACACCTTC	CASSLERSGRESGYGYTF
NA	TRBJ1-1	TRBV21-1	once	TGTGCCAGCAGCCCAACCGGGACAGGGGAGACTGAAGCTTTCTTT	CASSPTGTGETEAFF
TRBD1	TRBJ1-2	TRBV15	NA	TGTGCCACCAGCAGAGTACCCGGACAGGGCTATGGCTACACCTTC	CATSRVPGQGYGYTF
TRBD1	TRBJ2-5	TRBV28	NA	TGTGCCAGCAGGCTCGGGACAGGGTCAACGAAAGAGACCCAGTACTTC	CASRLGTGSTKETQYF
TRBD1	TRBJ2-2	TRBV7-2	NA	TGTGCCAGCAGCCCGCGACAGGGCAGCGGGGAGCTGTTTTTT	CASSPRQGSGELFF
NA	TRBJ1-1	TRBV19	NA	TGTGCCAGTAGGACGACAAGATTGGGAAACATTGGAGCTTTCTTT	CASRTTRLGNIGAFF
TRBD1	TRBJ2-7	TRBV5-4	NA	TGTGCCAGCAGCTCCAGGACAGGCGGGCGCGAGCAGTACTTC	CASSSRTGGREQYF
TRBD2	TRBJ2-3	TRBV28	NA	TGTGCCAGCAGTTTAATAGCGGGAGGGTCGGATACGCAGTATTTT	CASSLIAGGSDTQYF
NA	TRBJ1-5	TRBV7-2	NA	TGTGCCAGCAGTCCAAGGGGAAGTCAGCCCCAGCATTTT	CASSPRGSQPQHF
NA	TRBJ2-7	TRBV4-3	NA	TGCGCCAGCAGCCAAGTCGTGTCGGTAACAGGTTCGAGCTCCTACGAGCAGTACTTC	CASSQVVSVTGSSSYEQYF
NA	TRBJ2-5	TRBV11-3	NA	TGTGCCAGCAGTCCTAATGGGGGAGAGACCCAGTACTTC	CASSPNGGETQYF
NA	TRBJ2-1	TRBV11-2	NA	TGTGCCAGCAGCTTACGAGGGCCGGGAGAGGCGCAGTTCTTC	CASSLRGPGEAQFF
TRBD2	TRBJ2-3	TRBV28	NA	TGTGCCAGCAGCCGAGCGGGGAGCACAGATACGCAGTATTTT	CASSRAGSTDTQYF
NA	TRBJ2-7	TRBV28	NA	TGTGCCAGCAGTAACGGGTGGTACGAGCAGTACTTC	CASSNGWYEQYF
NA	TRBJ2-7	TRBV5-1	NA	TGCGCCAGCAGAGGACCAGGGGAAGGCGAGCAGTACTTC	CASRGPGEGEQYF
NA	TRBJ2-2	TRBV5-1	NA	TGCGCCAGCAGTTTGGGCGCCGGGGAGCTGTTTTTT	CASSLGAGELFF
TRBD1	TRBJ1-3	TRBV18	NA	TGTGCCAGCTCACCACGTTTTCTATCACAGGGGGCTAATGGAAACACCATATATTTT	CASSPRFLSQGANGNTIYF
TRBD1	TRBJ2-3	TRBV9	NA	TGTGCCAGCAGCGTGGGGGACAGGGGGCGGGCAGATACGCAGTATTTT	CASSVGDRGRADTQYF
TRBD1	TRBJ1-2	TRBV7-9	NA	TGTGCCAGCACCTCAGACAGGGGGCTCGGAGGCTACACCTTC	CASTSDRGLGGYTF
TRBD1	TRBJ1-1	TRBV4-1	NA	TGCGCCAGCAGCCAGGTTGACAGGGGGCAAGGAGCTTTCTTT	CASSQVDRGQGAFF
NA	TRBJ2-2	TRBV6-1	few	TGTGCCAGCAGTGAGGTTCGGACCGGGGAGCTGTTTTTT	CASSEVRTGELFF
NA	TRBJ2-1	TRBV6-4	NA	TGTGCCAGCAGTGCCCCGGATGAGCAGTTCTTC	CASSAPDEQFF
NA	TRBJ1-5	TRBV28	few	TGTGCCAGCAGCACAGTGGAGGGACGGGGCAATCAGCCCCAGCATTTT	CASSTVEGRGNQPQHF
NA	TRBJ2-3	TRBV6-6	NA	TGTGCCAGCAGTTACGGGAAAACCCGCACAGATACGCAGTATTTT	CASSYGKTRTDTQYF
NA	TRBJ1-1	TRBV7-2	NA	TGTGCCAGCAGCTTAGTGGCAGGGCTTACTGAAGCTTTCTTT	CASSLVAGLTEAFF
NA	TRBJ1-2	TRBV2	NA	TGTGCCAGCAGTGAATTGGGTAGGGGCTACACCTTC	CASSELGRGYTF
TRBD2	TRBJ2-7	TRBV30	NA	TGTGCCTGGAGTCCACTGGCTAGCGGGAGCGGGCAGTACTTC	CAWSPLASGSGQYF
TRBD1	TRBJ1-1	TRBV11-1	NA	TGTGCCAGCAGTTTAACAGGGGATGGAACTGAAGCTTTCTTT	CASSLTGDGTEAFF
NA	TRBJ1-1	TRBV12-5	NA	TGTGCTAGTGGACAGAACGGGGCTGAAGCTTTCTTT	CASGQNGAEAFF
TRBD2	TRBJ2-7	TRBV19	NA	TGTGCCAGTAGTATTCCGTTAGCGGGAGGATCCGAGCAGTACTTC	CASSIPLAGGSEQYF
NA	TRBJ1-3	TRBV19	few	TGTGCCAGTAGTATCATGCTTACTTCGTCTGGAAACACCATATATTTT	CASSIMLTSSGNTIYF
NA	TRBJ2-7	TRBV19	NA	TGTGCCAGTAGTAGGGGTCTCTCCTACGAGCAGTACTTC	CASSRGLSYEQYF
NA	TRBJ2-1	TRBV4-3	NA	TGCGCCAGCAGGAACTACTGGGACAAACGTCGGGAGTCCAATGAGCAGTTCTTC	CASRNYWDKRRESNEQFF
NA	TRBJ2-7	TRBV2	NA	TGTGCCAGCAGTGAACCGTTCAGGGTCGAGCAGTACTTC	CASSEPFRVEQYF
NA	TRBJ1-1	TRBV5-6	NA	TGTGCCAGCAGCTTGGTTTCATACACGAACACTGAAGCTTTCTTT	CASSLVSYTNTEAFF
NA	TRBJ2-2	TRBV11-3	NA	TGTGCCAGCAGCACTCGGGACGGAGCCGGGGAGCTGTTTTTT	CASSTRDGAGELFF
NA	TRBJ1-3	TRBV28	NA	TGTGCCAGCACCTCGCGCGGGGGAGGTGGAAACACCATATATTTT	CASTSRGGGGNTIYF
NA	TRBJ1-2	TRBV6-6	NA	TGTGCCAGCACCAACCCCCCGGGTCTCGGGGGCTACACCTTC	CASTNPPGLGGYTF
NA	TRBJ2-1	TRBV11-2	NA	TGTGCCAGCAGCCCTAGTCCGATCTACAATGAGCAGTTCTTC	CASSPSPIYNEQFF
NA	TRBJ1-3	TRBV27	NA	TGTGCCAGCAGTTTATCCGGTAGGGGACGTAGGGAAAACACCATATATTTT	CASSLSGRGRRENTIYF
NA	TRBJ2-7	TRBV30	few	TGTGCCTGGAGTCAAGATCTTGCGGGGCTTCAGTACTTC	CAWSQDLAGLQYF